This T cell receptor beta chain originates from a study of glioma-infiltrating T cells after dendritic cell vaccination. Study-wide background: At biweekly intervals, patients got three intradermal dendritic cell vaccine injections.

The V gene end was trimmed by 6 bases and the J gene end by 4 bases; junction bases not matched to a gene: 7. This CDR3 has 15 residues. The germline gives CDR1 SGHTA, CDR2 FQGTGA. The PCR used 60 V beta and 13 J beta primers. This table comes from immunoSEQ multiplex PCR, and its TCRdb copy is limited to in-frame clones, with some not included. The table records 100,000 or so clones, about 90% of them present only once. Study-wide points: The cohort had few patients with full blood and tumor sets.

Turning to this clone: Antigen unknown.

The time point: after dendritic cell vaccination, including at tumor progression/relapse. No glioblastoma patient carried an isocitrate dehydrogenase mutation. The source was blood, collected after dendritic cell vaccination. The TCR originated in a human donor with glioblastoma. The chain joins TRBV7-3 to TRBJ2-3; 10 positions agree with TRBD2. The CDR3 loop is CASSSLAGAPDTQYF. CDR3 sequence (DNA): TGTGCCAGCAGTTCTCTAGCGGGAGCGCCAGATACGCAGTATTTT. Full variable domain (remainder filled in from reference TRBV7-3 and TRBJ2-3): GAGVSQTPSNKVTEKGKYVELRCDPISGHTALYWYRQSLGQGPEFLIYFQGTGAADDSGLPNDRFFAVRPEGSVSTLKIQRTERGDSAVYLCASSSLAGAPDTQYFGPGTRLTVL.